These 20 T cell receptor beta chains were sequenced from one sample in a study of cytomegalovirus exposure and HLA in healthy donors. This table comes from immunoSEQ multiplex PCR, and its TCRdb copy is limited to in-frame clones, with some not included. The sample consists of about 130,000 clones, about 91% of them appearing once. Sequenced material: PBMCs. The receptors derive from a young woman in good health and CMV-seronegative.

V usage is TRBV12-5 and J usage is TRBJ2-2, with TRBD1 matching over 7 bases. The junction had 5 bases not matched to a gene; V was cut back by 7 bases and J by 6 bases. Germline lookup yields CDR1 LGHNT and CDR2 FRNRAP. The length of the CDR3 is 13 residues. Here the CDR3 reads CASAYQGAGELFF. As DNA, the CDR3 is TGTGCTAGTGCCTACCAGGGGGCCGGGGAGCTGTTTTTT.

The chain uses TRBV5-4 and TRBJ2-5, with 7 bases identical to TRBD1. CDR1 and CDR2 from the germline V gene are SGHNT and YYREEE (reference sequence). J lost 3 bases, V lost 4 bases, and 6 bases had no gene match. This CDR3 has 14 amino acids. The CDR3 region is CASSRSGTEETQYF. The DNA for the CDR3 is TGTGCCAGCAGCCGCTCGGGGACAGAAGAGACCCAGTACTTC.

Turning to this clone: Other nucleotide sequences in the sample specify the same CDR3. This sequence joins TRBV28 and TRBJ1-5, with D tentatively TRBD1 (5 bases). In germline, CDR1 is MDHEN, CDR2 SYDVKM. The germline V and J ends were trimmed by 3 bases and 3 bases, with 12 bases remaining between them. CDR3 length equals 15 residues. DNA for the CDR3: TGTGCCAGCAGTTTCGGCGGGGCTTACAATCAGCCCCAGCATTTT. Amino acids: CASSFGGAYNQPQHF.

J is TRBJ2-5 and V is TRBV7-9, with 10 positions matching TRBD2. Per germline, CDR1 SEHNR and CDR2 FQNEAQ (reference sequence). The CDR3 runs to 16 residues. The V gene end was trimmed by 1 base and the J gene end by 2 bases; junction bases not matched to a gene: 4. As DNA, the CDR3 is TGTGCCAGCAGCTTAGGGCTAGCGGGGGAACAAGAGACCCAGTACTTC. It is translated as CASSLGLAGEQETQYF.

The V and J genes are TRBV11-3 and TRBJ2-4, with 7 bases fitting TRBD1. The CDR3 sequence is 14 residues long. V dropped 4 bases and J dropped 4; count of bases not matched to a gene: 4. Germline CDR1 is SGHNT and CDR2 is YENEEA. The CDR3 sequence: CASSSKTGKNIQYF. DNA for the CDR3: TGTGCCAGCAGCTCCAAGACAGGGAAAAACATTCAGTACTTC.

The gene calls are TRBV27 and TRBJ2-1, with D maybe TRBD2 (6 bases). V was pared by 5 bases and J by 0 bases, with 11 bases between. Germline values: CDR1 MNHEY, CDR2 SMNVEV (reference sequence). CDR3 length: 15 amino acids. CDR3 nucleotide sequence: TGTGCCAGCAGTCCCCGTAGCGGCTCCTACAATGAGCAGTTCTTC. It is translated as CASSPRSGSYNEQFF.

In this sample, this clone turned up once. The chain links TRBV2 to TRBJ2-1, with TRBD2 identical over 8 bases. With V trimmed by 6 bases and J by 0 bases, 10 bases remained unmatched. The germline V gene encodes CDR1 SNHLY and CDR2 FYNNEI. This CDR3 spans 17 amino acids. The CDR3 nucleotides read TGTGCCAGCAGGGACTATGGCGGGAGGAGCTCCTACAATGAGCAGTTCTTC. This codes for CASRDYGGRSSYNEQFF.

The chain is built from TRBV6-5 and TRBJ1-2, with a possible D match to TRBD1 (5 bases). The CDR3 extends over 12 amino acids. Trimming took off 5 bases at V and 7 bases at J, with 11 bases between the two ends. Looked up from germline, CDR1 is MNHEY and CDR2 is SVGAGI. Here the CDR3 reads CASSPDRRGYTF. Written as DNA, the CDR3 is TGTGCCAGCAGTCCCGACAGACGTGGCTACACCTTC.

The chain recombines TRBV5-6 with TRBJ2-1; no clear D. CDR1 and CDR2 (germline): SGHDT, YYEEEE. Trimming stripped 0 bases from V and 0 bases from J, with 4 bases between. This CDR3 has 14 amino acids. The CDR3 DNA reads as TGTGCCAGCAGCTTGGGCTACTCCTACAATGAGCAGTTCTTC. The encoded protein is CASSLGYSYNEQFF.

This clone was observed a single time. The chain recombines TRBV7-2 with TRBJ2-1; D possibly corresponds to TRBD2 (6 bases). V was clipped by 2 bases and J by 4 bases, with 15 bases between them. The germline gives CDR1 SGHTA, CDR2 FQGNSA. This CDR3 contains 16 residues. CDR3 amino acids: CASSLQSTGAYNEQFF. The CDR3 bases are TGTGCCAGCAGCTTACAATCAACGGGAGCTTACAATGAGCAGTTCTTC.

CDR3 bases: TGCGCCAGCAGCCCACTTGGGACTAGCGGAGAGACCCAGTACTTC. Protein product: CASSPLGTSGETQYF. The chain joins TRBV4-1 to TRBJ2-5; 11 bases map to TRBD2. The CDR3 extends over 15 amino acids. CDR1 and CDR2 (germline): MGHRA, YSYEKL. J was trimmed by 4 bases and V by 4 bases; bases with no gene match: 5.

J is TRBJ1-5 and V is TRBV28; a weak D match, TRBD1 (5 bases). CDR1 is MDHEN, CDR2 SYDVKM, per germline. The CDR3 covers 13 residues. Trimming left V 7 bases short and J 7 bases short, with 14 bases between. The CDR3 DNA follows: TGTGCCAGCATCACGGGGGGTGCCCAGCCCCAGCATTTT. Amino acids: CASITGGAQPQHF.

V usage is TRBV4-3 and J usage is TRBJ2-1; D perhaps matches TRBD2 (6 bases). Germline-derived CDR1 and CDR2 are LGHNA and YSLEER. CDR3 size: 17 residues. The germline V and J ends were trimmed by 0 bases and 0 bases, with 12 bases remaining between them. The CDR3 nucleotides read TGCGCCAGCAGCCAAGAAGTGGGAGGAGTCTCCTACAATGAGCAGTTCTTC. Residues: CASSQEVGGVSYNEQFF.

The genes are TRBV7-9 and TRBJ1-2; 9 bases agree with TRBD1. V dropped 4 bases and J dropped 2; count of bases not matched to a gene: 8. In germline, CDR1 is SEHNR, CDR2 FQNEAQ (reference sequence). The CDR3 spans 16 residues. Here the CDR3 DNA reads TGTGCCAGCAGCTCATACGATGGACAGGGGAACTATGGCTACACCTTC. Its translation: CASSSYDGQGNYGYTF.

This chain links TRBV4-2 with TRBJ2-1; 7 bases line up with TRBD1. Germline V gene sequence: CDR1 LGHNA, CDR2 YNFKEQ. The CDR3 is made up of 20 amino acids. The V and J ends lost 2 bases and 15 bases, in that order; junction bases with no gene match: 31. This CDR3 is CASSQIHVAPKRTVDRVPFF. The CDR3 bases are TGTGCCAGCAGCCAAATCCACGTGGCCCCGAAACGAACCGTCGACAGGGTACCGTTCTTC.

The chain is built from TRBV10-3 and TRBJ2-3; 8 bases are a match to TRBD2. Germline V CDR1 and CDR2: ENHRY, SYGVKD. CDR3 length: 15 amino acids. V shed 5 bases and J 0 bases; nucleotides not matched to a gene: 4. The CDR3 DNA reads as TGTGCCATCAGTTATAGCGGGATCAGCACAGATACGCAGTATTTT. Its protein is CAISYSGISTDTQYF.

The chain links TRBV4-1 to TRBJ2-1; unclear D gene. The CDR3 loop spans 15 amino acids. Trimming cost V 0 bases and J 6 bases, with 12 bases left between them. CDR1 MGHRA and CDR2 YSYEKL come from the germline V gene. CDR3 protein: CASSQDNGLSNEQFF. CDR3 sequence (DNA): TGCGCCAGCAGCCAAGATAACGGGTTGAGCAATGAGCAGTTCTTC.

This chain's CDR3 is CASSDTGGRQPQHF. The CDR3 DNA reads as TGTGCCAGTAGTGATACAGGGGGGAGGCAGCCCCAGCATTTT. V is TRBV19 and J is TRBJ1-5, with 8 bases aligning to TRBD1. Losses at the gene ends were 5 bases for V and 7 bases for J; bases not matched to a gene: 7. Germline V lookup: CDR1 LNHDA, CDR2 SQIVND (reference sequence). The CDR3 covers 14 residues.

The chain carries TRBV28 and TRBJ1-3; unclear D gene. V was shortened by 3 bases and J by 0 bases, with 6 bases between the two germline ends. This CDR3 has 14 amino acids. Germline CDR1 reads MDHEN; CDR2 reads SYDVKM. CDR3 nucleotide sequence: TGTGCCAGCAGTTTTGCGCTCTCTGGAAACACCATATATTTT. Translated: CASSFALSGNTIYF.

The rearrangement joins TRBV4-1 to TRBJ1-5; D possibly corresponds to TRBD1 (5 bases). The ends were cut back, 0 bases at V and 1 base at J, with 10 bases in the middle. Germline-derived CDR1 and CDR2 are MGHRA and YSYEKL. The CDR3 is made up of 16 amino acids. CDR3 region: CASSQEGEASNQPQHF. DNA of the CDR3: TGCGCCAGCAGCCAAGAAGGGGAAGCCAGCAATCAGCCCCAGCATTTT.